These T cell receptor beta chains were read from a single sample in a study of a mutant IDH1 vaccine in newly diagnosed glioma. Assay: immunoSEQ multiplex PCR; the TCRdb copy retains only in-frame clones and omits some. The data hold roughly 34,000 clones, with about 86% observed a single time. These receptors are not linked to any known antigen. The sequenced sample was PBMCs, obtained from a glioma patient whose treatment included an IDH1 peptide vaccine. The receptors derive from a man between 25 and 39 years old with glioma. The CDR3 runs from the conserved cysteine through the conserved F or W. The D gene is left open where the match is weak. Where a row states a size, it is once, few, many or the class of an expanded clone; other rows omit it.

V gene: TRBV30
J gene: TRBJ2-1
D gene: NA
clone size: NA
CDR3 protein: CAWTLGRSYNEQFF
CDR3 DNA: TGTGCCTGGACCTTGGGGAGGTCCTACAATGAGCAGTTCTTC

V gene: TRBV6-1
J gene: TRBJ1-5
D gene: NA
clone size: NA
CDR3 protein: CASSENQGENQPQHF
CDR3 DNA: TGTGCCAGCAGTGAGAATCAGGGTGAAAATCAGCCCCAGCATTTT

V gene: TRBV7-8
J gene: TRBJ1-2
D gene: NA
clone size: once
CDR3 protein: CASSLSIKGTKDGYTF
CDR3 DNA: TGTGCCAGCAGCTTATCAATCAAGGGGACAAAGGATGGCTACACCTTC

V gene: TRBV5-1
J gene: TRBJ1-1
D gene: NA
clone size: NA
CDR3 protein: CASSLEQGVLNTEAFF
CDR3 DNA: TGCGCCAGCAGCTTGGAACAGGGAGTCCTGAACACTGAAGCTTTCTTT

V gene: TRBV5-4
J gene: TRBJ1-1
D gene: NA
clone size: NA
CDR3 protein: CASSWGGPRGTEAFF
CDR3 DNA: TGTGCCAGCAGCTGGGGAGGGCCCAGAGGGACTGAAGCTTTCTTT

V gene: TRBV19
J gene: TRBJ2-2
D gene: NA
clone size: NA
CDR3 protein: CASSIDLGGYTGELFF
CDR3 DNA: TGTGCCAGTAGTATAGATTTGGGCGGTTACACCGGGGAGCTGTTTTTT

V gene: TRBV4-3
J gene: TRBJ1-5
D gene: NA
clone size: few
CDR3 protein: CASSQEWRIYSNQPQHF
CDR3 DNA: TGCGCCAGCAGCCAAGAGTGGAGGATTTATAGCAATCAGCCCCAGCATTTT

V gene: TRBV5-1
J gene: TRBJ2-7
D gene: TRBD1
clone size: NA
CDR3 protein: CASSPGGQGLQQYF
CDR3 DNA: TGCGCCAGCAGCCCGGGGGGACAGGGGCTGCAGCAGTACTTC

V gene: TRBV7-2
J gene: TRBJ2-2
D gene: NA
clone size: NA
CDR3 protein: CASSPAVQKSGELFF
CDR3 DNA: TGTGCCAGCAGCCCGGCCGTGCAAAAGTCCGGGGAGCTGTTTTTT

V gene: TRBV28
J gene: TRBJ1-1
D gene: NA
clone size: NA
CDR3 protein: CASPAGEGALNTEAFF
CDR3 DNA: TGTGCCAGCCCGGCGGGGGAGGGAGCACTGAACACTGAAGCTTTCTTT

V gene: TRBV9
J gene: TRBJ1-2
D gene: TRBD1
clone size: NA
CDR3 protein: CASSSETPGQESLGYGYTF
CDR3 DNA: TGTGCCAGCAGCTCAGAAACGCCGGGACAGGAATCTTTAGGTTATGGCTACACCTTC

V gene: TRBV29-1
J gene: TRBJ1-1
D gene: TRBD1
clone size: NA
CDR3 protein: CSVEEILNRGQAFF
CDR3 DNA: TGCAGCGTTGAAGAAATCCTTAACAGGGGTCAGGCTTTCTTT

V gene: TRBV5-1
J gene: TRBJ2-7
D gene: NA
clone size: NA
CDR3 protein: CASSLISPSASYEQYF
CDR3 DNA: TGCGCCAGCAGCTTGATCTCTCCTAGCGCCTCCTACGAGCAGTACTTC

V gene: TRBV6-1
J gene: TRBJ2-5
D gene: NA
clone size: few
CDR3 protein: CASLPRSETQYF
CDR3 DNA: TGTGCCAGTCTCCCTAGGTCCGAGACCCAGTACTTC

V gene: TRBV30
J gene: TRBJ2-1
D gene: TRBD2
clone size: once
CDR3 protein: CAWAGLAGYNEQFF
CDR3 DNA: TGTGCCTGGGCTGGACTAGCGGGTTACAATGAGCAGTTCTTC

V gene: TRBV6-1
J gene: TRBJ2-7
D gene: TRBD1
clone size: once
CDR3 protein: CASSVTGGQNEQYF
CDR3 DNA: TGTGCCAGCAGTGTTACAGGGGGCCAGAACGAGCAGTACTTC

V gene: TRBV9
J gene: TRBJ1-2
D gene: NA
clone size: few
CDR3 protein: CASSVVEAGGYTF
CDR3 DNA: TGTGCCAGCAGCGTTGTGGAGGCGGGAGGCTACACCTTC

V gene: TRBV6-5
J gene: TRBJ1-6
D gene: TRBD1
clone size: once
CDR3 protein: CASSYQRDRGGSPLHF
CDR3 DNA: TGTGCCAGCAGTTACCAACGGGACAGGGGAGGATCACCCCTCCACTTT

V gene: TRBV29-1
J gene: TRBJ1-1
D gene: NA
clone size: NA
CDR3 protein: CSVEEGGTEAFF
CDR3 DNA: TGCAGCGTTGAAGAGGGAGGGACTGAAGCTTTCTTT

V gene: TRBV29-1
J gene: TRBJ1-1
D gene: NA
clone size: NA
CDR3 protein: CSVEDAEKRAFF
CDR3 DNA: TGCAGCGTTGAGGATGCTGAAAAAAGAGCTTTCTTT

V gene: TRBV18
J gene: TRBJ2-7
D gene: NA
clone size: NA
CDR3 protein: CASSPPPRAHEQYF
CDR3 DNA: TGTGCCAGCTCACCACCACCGAGGGCGCACGAGCAGTACTTC

V gene: TRBV7-8
J gene: TRBJ2-2
D gene: NA
clone size: NA
CDR3 protein: CASSSNTGELFF
CDR3 DNA: TGTGCCAGCAGCTCGAACACCGGGGAGCTGTTTTTT

V gene: TRBV6-6
J gene: TRBJ2-7
D gene: NA
clone size: NA
CDR3 protein: CASSPRGSVDEQYF
CDR3 DNA: TGTGCCAGCAGCCCGAGGGGTAGCGTCGACGAGCAGTACTTC

V gene: TRBV6-1
J gene: TRBJ1-4
D gene: NA
clone size: NA
CDR3 protein: CASGVTLRAEKLFF
CDR3 DNA: TGTGCCAGCGGGGTGACTCTGCGGGCTGAAAAACTGTTTTTT

V gene: TRBV10-2
J gene: TRBJ2-7
D gene: TRBD2
clone size: NA
CDR3 protein: CASSESLSGRRSEQYF
CDR3 DNA: TGCGCCAGCAGTGAGTCGTTAAGCGGGAGACGTTCCGAGCAGTACTTC

V gene: TRBV7-9
J gene: TRBJ1-2
D gene: NA
clone size: NA
CDR3 protein: CASSLAYPFLYSSYTF
CDR3 DNA: TGTGCCAGCAGCTTAGCTTACCCCTTTTTATATTCGAGCTACACCTTC

V gene: TRBV25-1
J gene: TRBJ2-7
D gene: TRBD2
clone size: NA
CDR3 protein: CASKMGLDHEQYF
CDR3 DNA: TGTGCCAGCAAGATGGGACTAGACCACGAGCAGTACTTC

V gene: TRBV30
J gene: TRBJ2-7
D gene: NA
clone size: NA
CDR3 protein: CAWSMGDSSSYEQYF
CDR3 DNA: TGTGCCTGGAGCATGGGGGACTCGAGCTCCTACGAGCAGTACTTC

V gene: TRBV7-2
J gene: TRBJ2-7
D gene: NA
clone size: NA
CDR3 protein: CASSLASAPYEQYF
CDR3 DNA: TGTGCCAGCAGCTTGGCGTCAGCCCCCTACGAGCAGTACTTC

V gene: TRBV23-1
J gene: TRBJ1-1
D gene: NA
clone size: NA
CDR3 protein: CASSHWLTEAFF
CDR3 DNA: TGCGCCAGCAGTCACTGGCTCACTGAAGCTTTCTTT

V gene: TRBV4-1
J gene: TRBJ2-2
D gene: NA
clone size: once
CDR3 protein: CASSQLSYTGELFF
CDR3 DNA: TGCGCCAGCAGCCAACTTTCGTACACCGGGGAGCTGTTTTTT

V gene: TRBV4-3
J gene: TRBJ1-2
D gene: NA
clone size: NA
CDR3 protein: CASSQDRTFSNGYTF
CDR3 DNA: TGCGCCAGCAGCCAAGACAGGACTTTTTCGAATGGCTACACCTTC

V gene: TRBV10-3
J gene: TRBJ2-1
D gene: TRBD1
clone size: NA
CDR3 protein: CAIRTPGTGDNEQFF
CDR3 DNA: TGTGCCATCAGAACACCCGGGACAGGGGACAATGAGCAGTTCTTC

V gene: TRBV5-1
J gene: TRBJ2-3
D gene: NA
clone size: NA
CDR3 protein: CASSSGASTDTQYF
CDR3 DNA: TGCGCCAGCAGCTCGGGGGCTAGCACAGATACGCAGTATTTT